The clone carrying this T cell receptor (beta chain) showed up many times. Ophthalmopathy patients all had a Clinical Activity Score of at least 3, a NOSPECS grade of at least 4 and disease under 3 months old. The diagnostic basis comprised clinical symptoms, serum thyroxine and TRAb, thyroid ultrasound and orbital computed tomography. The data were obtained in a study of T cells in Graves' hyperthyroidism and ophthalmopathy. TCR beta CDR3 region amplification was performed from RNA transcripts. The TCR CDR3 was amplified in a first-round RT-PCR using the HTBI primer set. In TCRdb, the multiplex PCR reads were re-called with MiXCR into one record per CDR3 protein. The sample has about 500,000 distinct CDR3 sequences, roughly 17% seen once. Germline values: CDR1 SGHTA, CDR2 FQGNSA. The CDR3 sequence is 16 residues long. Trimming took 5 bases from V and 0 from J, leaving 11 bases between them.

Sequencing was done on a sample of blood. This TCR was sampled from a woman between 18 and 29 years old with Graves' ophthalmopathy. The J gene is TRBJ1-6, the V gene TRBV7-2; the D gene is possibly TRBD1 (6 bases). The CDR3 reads CASSQTQGSYNSPLHF. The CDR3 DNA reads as TGTGCCAGCAGCCAGACACAGGGCTCCTATAATTCACCCCTCCACTTT. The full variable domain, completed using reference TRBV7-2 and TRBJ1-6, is GAGVSQSPSNKVTEKGKDVELRCDPISGHTALYWYRQSLGQGLEFLIYFQGNSAPDKSGLPSDRFSAERTGGSVSTLTIQRTQQEDSAVYLCASSQTQGSYNSPLHFGNGTRLTVT.